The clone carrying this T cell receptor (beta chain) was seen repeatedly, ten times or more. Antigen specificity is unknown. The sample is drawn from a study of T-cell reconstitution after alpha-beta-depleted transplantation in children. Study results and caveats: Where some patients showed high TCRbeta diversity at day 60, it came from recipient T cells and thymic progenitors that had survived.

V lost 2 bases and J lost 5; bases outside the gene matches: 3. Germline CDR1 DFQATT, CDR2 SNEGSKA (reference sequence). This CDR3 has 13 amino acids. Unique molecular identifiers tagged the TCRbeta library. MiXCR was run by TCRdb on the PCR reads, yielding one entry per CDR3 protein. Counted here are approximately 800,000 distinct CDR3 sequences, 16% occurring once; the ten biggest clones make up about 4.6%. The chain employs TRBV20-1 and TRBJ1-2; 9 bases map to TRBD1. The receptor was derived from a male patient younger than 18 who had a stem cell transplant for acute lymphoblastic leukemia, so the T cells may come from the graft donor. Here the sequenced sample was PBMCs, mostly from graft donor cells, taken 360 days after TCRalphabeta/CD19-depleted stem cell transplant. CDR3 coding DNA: TGCAGTGCTAGACCAGGACAGGGGTATGGCTACACCTTC. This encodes CSARPGQGYGYTF.